A single TCR beta chain is shown here with its context. What it binds is unknown. The germline V and J ends were trimmed by 7 bases and 6 bases, with 13 bases remaining between them. The CDR3 is 13 amino acids. In germline, CDR1 is MDHEN, CDR2 SYDVKM. These data originate in a study of cytomegalovirus exposure and HLA in healthy donors. Study summary: A data release that came early held 80 million to 95 million unique TCRs from HLA-typed donors. Regarding the study as a whole: Most CMV-associated TCR beta chains appeared HLA-restricted in a later analysis.

PCR employed 60 Vbeta and 13 Jbeta primers. In the authors' workflow: Later reanalysis found roughly 80 million unique TCR beta chains, some 10 million of them shared. Sequencing used immunoSEQ multiplex PCR; TCRdb keeps in-frame clones, though not all of them. D and trimming were read from the DNA, whereas the V and J calls and clone size are those reported in that table. The sample lists 100,000 to 150,000 clones, roughly a tenth occurring once. The chain couples TRBV28 to TRBJ2-1, with D maybe TRBD1 (6 bases). The sequenced sample was PBMCs. The receptor was derived from a woman aged 18 to 35 in good health and CMV-seropositive. CDR3: CASTSWGRNEQFF. CDR3 DNA sequence: TGTGCCAGCACCTCGTGGGGGCGCAATGAGCAGTTCTTC.